A selection of T cell receptor beta chains follows, all from one sample in a study of technical replicates of blood from a handful of donors. Generated by immunoSEQ multiplex PCR, the TCRdb table keeps only in-frame clones and is missing some. The sample lists over 55,000 clones; roughly 86% were seen once. The sample consisted of PBMCs. All receptors come from a human donor in good health. Some clones in this sample may be carry-over from other donors' samples. Both conserved end residues are part of each CDR3. The order of the fields is clone size, V gene, J gene, D gene, CDR3 protein, CDR3 DNA. The D gene is left open where the match is weak. Clone sizes are given selectively: once, few, many, or a class where the clone is expanded.

-	TRBV18	TRBJ1-2	TRBD1	CASSSSRQGDSGYTF	TGTGCCAGCTCATCCTCCCGACAGGGCGACAGTGGCTACACCTTC
-	TRBV4-2	TRBJ1-1	-	CASSQGPNTEAFF	TGTGCCAGCAGCCAAGGGCCGAACACTGAAGCTTTCTTT
-	TRBV6-5	TRBJ2-3	TRBD2	CATLAGGPADTQYF	TGTGCCACTCTAGCGGGAGGGCCGGCAGATACGCAGTATTTT
-	TRBV4-3	TRBJ1-1	-	CASSPNPRGADWGGFF	TGCGCCAGCAGCCCCAACCCCCGGGGGGCCGACTGGGGAGGTTTCTTT
-	TRBV11-2	TRBJ2-6	-	CASTAGSNVLTF	TGTGCCAGCACAGCGGGTTCCAACGTCCTGACTTTC
-	TRBV13	TRBJ2-1	-	CASSLGGGLAWQFF	TGTGCCAGCAGCTTAGGTGGTGGGCTAGCGTGGCAGTTCTTC
-	TRBV7-7	TRBJ2-1	TRBD1	CASSYGTGATNEQFF	TGTGCCAGCAGCTACGGGACAGGGGCGACCAATGAGCAGTTCTTC
-	TRBV2	TRBJ2-3	-	CASSESGTSTDTQYF	TGTGCCAGCAGTGAATCCGGGACTAGCACAGATACGCAGTATTTT
few	TRBV6-1	TRBJ1-5	-	CASSDSWDTFLHF	TGTGCCAGCAGTGATTCATGGGACACCTTTTTGCATTTT
-	TRBV7-2	TRBJ1-4	TRBD1	CASSPTGTAGNEKLFF	TGTGCCAGCAGCCCAACGGGGACAGCAGGGAATGAAAAACTGTTTTTT
-	TRBV4-1	TRBJ2-7	TRBD1	CASSQETGVYRGYSYEQYF	TGCGCCAGCAGCCAAGAGACGGGTGTATACAGGGGTTACTCCTACGAGCAGTACTTC
-	TRBV19	TRBJ2-5	-	CASGRGIVGETQYF	TGTGCCAGTGGGAGAGGTATTGTAGGGGAGACCCAGTACTTC
-	TRBV2	TRBJ2-4	-	CASSGGRMSKNIQYF	TGTGCCAGCAGTGGAGGGAGGATGTCCAAAAACATTCAGTACTTC
-	TRBV4-2	TRBJ2-1	TRBD2	CASSHLTSGGFSYNEQFF	TGTGCCAGCAGCCACCTGACTAGCGGGGGCTTTTCCTACAATGAGCAGTTCTTC
-	TRBV7-9	TRBJ2-5	-	CASSLALTAQETQYF	TGTGCCAGCAGCTTAGCGCTGACAGCCCAAGAGACCCAGTACTTC
few	TRBV30	TRBJ2-2	-	CAWRGPFHGTGELFF	TGTGCCTGGAGGGGCCCGTTCCACGGCACCGGGGAGCTGTTTTTT
-	TRBV7-9	TRBJ1-1	-	CASSLDKNEAFF	TGTGCCAGCAGCTTAGACAAGAATGAAGCTTTCTTT
-	TRBV15	TRBJ1-3	-	CATSRAGFSGNTIYF	TGTGCCACCAGCAGAGCAGGGTTCTCTGGAAACACCATATATTTT
-	TRBV7-3	TRBJ2-1	-	CASSSRGEQFF	TGTGCCAGCAGCTCGAGAGGCGAGCAGTTCTTC
-	TRBV30	TRBJ1-3	-	CAWSSTVGNTIYF	TGTGCCTGGAGCTCTACGGTCGGAAACACCATATATTTT
-	TRBV27	TRBJ2-1	TRBD1	CASSETGYNEQFF	TGTGCCAGCAGTGAGACAGGGTACAATGAGCAGTTCTTC
-	TRBV7-2	TRBJ2-4	-	CASSSGSIGGNIQYF	TGTGCCAGCAGCTCCGGGTCGATCGGAGGGAACATTCAGTACTTC
-	TRBV5-1	TRBJ2-2	TRBD2	CASRTSGNPKNTGELFF	TGCGCCAGTCGGACTAGCGGGAATCCCAAGAACACCGGGGAGCTGTTTTTT
-	TRBV4-3	TRBJ1-6	-	CASKSGDGSPLHF	TGCGCCAGCAAATCGGGGGACGGCTCACCCCTCCACTTT
-	TRBV5-6	TRBJ1-2	-	CASSLDSNYGYTF	TGTGCCAGCAGCTTGGACAGTAACTATGGCTACACCTTC
few	TRBV6-4	TRBJ2-3	TRBD1	CASSLTGGTDTQYF	TGTGCCAGCAGCTTGACAGGGGGCACAGATACGCAGTATTTT
-	TRBV5-4	TRBJ1-2	-	CASSSPLSNYGYTF	TGTGCCAGCAGCTCTCCTCTGTCTAACTATGGCTACACCTTC